The T cell receptor (beta chain) described here comes from a study of resident and recirculating memory T cells in vitiligo. Study details: The samples were homogenized without cell sorting before genomic DNA extraction. Study-level points and caveats: Different lesions suggested infiltration by different T cell clones. Vitiligo lesions lacked a unique dominant clone, and clonality varied.

No change in lesions over the prior 6 months defined stable disease. Note on this clone: No antigen is known for it.

TCRdb's table, derived via immunoSEQ multiplex PCR, lists solely in-frame clones and lacks some. The table lists about 42,000 clones, around 90% of them singletons, with about 4.5% in the top ten. The CDR3 extends over 15 amino acids. Germline values: CDR1 SGDLS, CDR2 YYNGEE. V lost 4 bases and J lost 2; bases outside the gene matches: 4. The sample comprised blood. The chain recombines TRBV9 with TRBJ2-5; 11 positions agree with TRBD2. The TCR comes from a male donor with vitiligo. CDR3 DNA: TGTGCCAGCAGCCCAGGGACTAGCGGTCAAGAGACCCAGTACTTC. Its translation is CASSPGTSGQETQYF.